This TCR beta chain stems from a study of shared T cell receptors in the human thymus. Produced via immunoSEQ multiplex PCR; TCRdb's table is partial and in-frame only. The repertoire includes 550,000 to 800,000 clones, 80% to 90% of them detected once, and about 0.011% sits in the top ten. CDR1 and CDR2 (germline): SNHLY, FYNNEI. Trimming cost V 8 bases and J 6 bases; bases outside gene matches: 6. This CDR3 comprises 14 residues. These data were likewise used in another study, on human thymus T cells. That publication notes: The sample donors, healthy Finnish infants, were having corrective surgery for congenital heart defects. Obtained as resections during corrective heart surgery, the thymus tissue was then studied. Thymic and blood repertoires appeared to show biased V and J gene usage. In unrelated individuals, thymic repertoires overlapped highly, according to related research.

Source material: thymocytes. The TCR sequence derives from a girl in the first two years of life with a congenital heart defect. This chain uses TRBV2 with TRBJ2-1; 11 nucleotides align to TRBD2. In nucleotides, the CDR3 is TGTGCCAGCCCGGGACTAGCGGAGCCCAATGAGCAGTTCTTC. It encodes CASPGLAEPNEQFF.